This T cell receptor (beta chain) was captured by sequencing in a study of CD8 T cells in ankylosing spondylitis. This clonotype was counted a few times. The antigen remains undetermined. Quantitative 5'-RACE was performed with molecular barcodes, and it yielded the TCR beta libraries. TCRdb redid the calling of the 5' RACE reads with MiXCR, one entry per CDR3 protein. The sample has approximately 150,000 distinct CDR3 sequences; 25% to 35% are singletons. V dropped 5 bases and J dropped 6 bases, with 16 bases sitting between them. The CDR3 has 14 residues. The germline V gene has CDR1 SGHVS and CDR2 FQNEAQ. Study-wide points: Reports say disease-linked clones showed up significantly more in matched ankylosing spondylitis synovial fluid. A motif in TCR beta, a set of eight highly homologous variants, appeared characteristic of ankylosing spondylitis blood. In synovial fluid and blood from reactive arthritis, some motif variants were previously reported.

The sequencing input was synovial fluid, either unsorted or a sorted T cell fraction (not recorded which). This rearrangement joins TRBV7-8 to TRBJ1-2; D possibly corresponds to TRBD1 (5 bases). This clonotype was sampled from a male donor with ankylosing spondylitis. CDR3 coding DNA: TGTGCCAGCAGCCCAAAGTCAGGGACTCATGGCTACACCTTC. Translating gives CASSPKSGTHGYTF.